The following is a T cell receptor beta chain sequence with its context. This CDR3 region has 14 residues. The germline CDR1 and CDR2 sequences are DFQATT and SNEGSKA (reference sequence). V lost 6 bases, J lost 2 bases, and 16 bases lay in between. This sample was taken from a study of tumor and adjacent non-tumor tissue in lung cancer. No cell sorting was done before RNA was extracted from the tissue. More than 3 cm separated this lung sample from the edge of the tumor. TCRbeta libraries were built with three rounds of nested PCR, modified from ARM-PCR. A single record per CDR3 protein comes from TCRdb applying MiXCR to the multiplex PCR reads. The data show roughly 44,000 distinct CDR3 sequences, approximately 59% seen once.

Source material: distant non-tumor lung tissue. The receptor's source is a middle-aged woman with non-small cell lung cancer. The chain links TRBV20-1 to TRBJ2-5, with D possibly TRBD2 on 5 matching bases. CDR3 sequence: CSAAAPGLQETQYF. DNA for the CDR3: TGCAGTGCAGCGGCCCCGGGATTACAAGAGACCCAGTACTTC.